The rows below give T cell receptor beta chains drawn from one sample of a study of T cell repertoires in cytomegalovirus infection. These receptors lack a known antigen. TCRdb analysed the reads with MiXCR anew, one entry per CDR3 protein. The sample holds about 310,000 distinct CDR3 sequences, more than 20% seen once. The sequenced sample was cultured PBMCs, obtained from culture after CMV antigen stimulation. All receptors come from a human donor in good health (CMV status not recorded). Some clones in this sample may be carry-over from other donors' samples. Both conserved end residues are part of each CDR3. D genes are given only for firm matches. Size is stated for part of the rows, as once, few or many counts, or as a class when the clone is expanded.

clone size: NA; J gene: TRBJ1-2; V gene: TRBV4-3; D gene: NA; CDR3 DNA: TGCGCCAGCAGCCAAGAGCAGGGAAACAACTATGGCTACACCTTC; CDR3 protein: CASSQEQGNNYGYTF
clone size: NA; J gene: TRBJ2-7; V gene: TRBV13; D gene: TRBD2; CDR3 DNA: TGTGCCAGCAGCTGGGGGGGGATCAACGAGCAGTACTTC; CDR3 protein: CASSWGGINEQYF
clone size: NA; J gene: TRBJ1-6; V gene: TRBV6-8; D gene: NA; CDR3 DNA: TGTGCCAGCAGTTACCCCGGATATAATTCACCCCTCCACTTT; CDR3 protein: CASSYPGYNSPLHF
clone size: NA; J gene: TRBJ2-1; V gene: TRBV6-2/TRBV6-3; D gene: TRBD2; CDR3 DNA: TGTGCCAGCAGACTTAGCGGGGCCCCCTACAATGAGCAGTTCTTC; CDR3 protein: CASRLSGAPYNEQFF
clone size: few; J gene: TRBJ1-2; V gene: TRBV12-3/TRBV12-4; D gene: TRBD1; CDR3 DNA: TGTGCCAGCAGTTCCGGACAGGGGGCTTTCTATGGCTACACCTTC; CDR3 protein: CASSSGQGAFYGYTF
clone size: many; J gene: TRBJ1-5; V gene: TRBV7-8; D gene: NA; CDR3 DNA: TGTGCCAGCAGCAGACTAGGGACTCGAGGTCCCAGGCAATCCCAGCATTTT; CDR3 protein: CASSRLGTRGPRQSQHF
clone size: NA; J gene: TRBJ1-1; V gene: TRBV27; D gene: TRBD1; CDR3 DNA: TGTGCCAGCAGTTTAAGGCCGGGGGCGAACAGGGGCGAGTATACTGAAGCTTTCTTT; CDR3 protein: CASSLRPGANRGEYTEAFF
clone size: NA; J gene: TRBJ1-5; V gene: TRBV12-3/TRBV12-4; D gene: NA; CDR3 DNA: TGTGCCAGCAGTTTGTACTACAATCAGCCCCAGCATTTT; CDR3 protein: CASSLYYNQPQHF
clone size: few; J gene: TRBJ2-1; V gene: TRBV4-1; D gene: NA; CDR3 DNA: TGCGCCAGCAGCCAAGAACCGGTTAACCGGCAGGATGAGCAGTTCTTC; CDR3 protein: CASSQEPVNRQDEQFF
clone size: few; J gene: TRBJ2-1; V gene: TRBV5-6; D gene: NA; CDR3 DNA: TGTGCCAGCAGCCGAGATATGGATGAGCAGTTCTTC; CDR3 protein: CASSRDMDEQFF
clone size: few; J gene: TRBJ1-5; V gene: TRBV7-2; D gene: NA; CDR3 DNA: TGTGCCAGCAGCTTGGCGAATACTCAGCCCCAGCATTTT; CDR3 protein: CASSLANTQPQHF
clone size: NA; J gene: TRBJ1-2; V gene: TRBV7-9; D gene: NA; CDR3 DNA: TGTGCCAGCAGCTTTGGACGGGGTCAAGGTTCCGGCTACACCTTC; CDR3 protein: CASSFGRGQGSGYTF
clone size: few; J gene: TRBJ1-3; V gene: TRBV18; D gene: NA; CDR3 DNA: TGTGCCAGCTCCGCCGGGCAGGCTGGAAACACCATATATTTT; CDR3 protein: CASSAGQAGNTIYF
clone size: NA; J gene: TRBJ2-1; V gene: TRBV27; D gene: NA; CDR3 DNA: TGTGCCACCCGGGGGCGCCCATTAAGCTCCTACAATGAGCAGTTCTTC; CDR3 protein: CATRGRPLSSYNEQFF